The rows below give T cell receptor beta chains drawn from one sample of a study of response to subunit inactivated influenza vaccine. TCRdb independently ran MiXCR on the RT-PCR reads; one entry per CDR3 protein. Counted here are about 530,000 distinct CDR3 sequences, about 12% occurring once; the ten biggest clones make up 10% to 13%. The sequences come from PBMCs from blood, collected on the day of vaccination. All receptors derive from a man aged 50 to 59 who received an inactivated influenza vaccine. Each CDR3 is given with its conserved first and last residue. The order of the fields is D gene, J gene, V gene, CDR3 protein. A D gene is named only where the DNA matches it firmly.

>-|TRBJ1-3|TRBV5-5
CASSPISRASGNTIYF
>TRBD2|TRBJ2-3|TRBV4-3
CASSSIAGLQYF
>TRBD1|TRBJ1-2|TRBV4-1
CASSQGPSRDSGYGYTF
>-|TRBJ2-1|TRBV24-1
CATRGSGSYNEQFF
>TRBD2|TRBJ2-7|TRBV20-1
CSATSPGLGAYEQYF
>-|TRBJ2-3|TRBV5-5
CASSWELVGPDTQYF
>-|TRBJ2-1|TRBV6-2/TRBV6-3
CASSPVGVGEQFF
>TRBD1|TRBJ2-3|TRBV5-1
CASSLGDRITDTQYF
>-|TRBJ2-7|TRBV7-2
CASSGGNNYEQYF
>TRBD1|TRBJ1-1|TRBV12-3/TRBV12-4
CASSPDRGREAFF
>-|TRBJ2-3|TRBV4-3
CASSQLGITDTQYF
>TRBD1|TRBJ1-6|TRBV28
CASSSPRRDRGNLPLHF
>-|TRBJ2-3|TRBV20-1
CCARDYPPGGRVSDTQYF
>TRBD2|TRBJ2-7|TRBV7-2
CASSLGDGGANEQYF
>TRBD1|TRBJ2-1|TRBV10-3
CAISGTGGVSSYNEQFF
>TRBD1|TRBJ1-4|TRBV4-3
CASSQLPGQGNEKLFF
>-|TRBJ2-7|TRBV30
CAWRGGRNYEQYF
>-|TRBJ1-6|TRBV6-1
CASSEDSPLHF
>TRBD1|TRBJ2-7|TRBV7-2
CASLTGQGSYEQYF
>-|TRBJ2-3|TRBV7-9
CASSPGGVNTDTQYF
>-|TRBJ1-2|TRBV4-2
CASSQDLMTLYGYTF
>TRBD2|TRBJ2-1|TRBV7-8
CASSNGRAGSYNEQFF